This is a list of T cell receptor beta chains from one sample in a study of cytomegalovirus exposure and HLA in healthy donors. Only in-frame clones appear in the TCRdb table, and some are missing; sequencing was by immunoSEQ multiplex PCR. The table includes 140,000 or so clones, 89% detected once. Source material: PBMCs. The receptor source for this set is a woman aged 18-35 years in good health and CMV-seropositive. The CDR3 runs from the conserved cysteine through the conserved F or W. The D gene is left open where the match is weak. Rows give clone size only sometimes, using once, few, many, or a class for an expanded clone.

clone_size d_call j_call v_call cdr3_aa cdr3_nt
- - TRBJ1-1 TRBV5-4 CASSLVGEANTEAFF TGTGCCAGCAGCTTGGTCGGAGAGGCGAACACTGAAGCTTTCTTT
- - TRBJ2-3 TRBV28 CASSGFGTDTQYF TGTGCCAGCAGTGGCTTCGGCACAGATACGCAGTATTTT
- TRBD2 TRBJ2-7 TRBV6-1 CASSAERGAYEQYF TGTGCCAGCAGTGCCGAGCGGGGCGCATACGAGCAGTACTTC
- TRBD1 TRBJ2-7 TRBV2 CASSPPGQGATLLAYEQYF TGTGCCAGCAGTCCCCCGGGACAGGGGGCAACCCTTCTTGCCTACGAGCAGTACTTC
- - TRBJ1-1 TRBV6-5 CASSDAGLGTEAFF TGTGCCAGCAGCGACGCAGGGTTGGGGACTGAAGCTTTCTTT
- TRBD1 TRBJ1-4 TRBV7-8 CASSSTTGKGNEKLFF TGTGCCAGCAGCTCAACGACAGGGAAAGGGAATGAAAAACTGTTTTTT
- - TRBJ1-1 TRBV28 CASSLRALRTEAFF TGTGCCAGCAGCCTACGAGCACTGCGCACTGAAGCTTTCTTT
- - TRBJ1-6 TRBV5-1 CASSLERGSPLHF TGCGCCAGCAGCTTGGAGCGGGGTTCACCCCTCCACTTT
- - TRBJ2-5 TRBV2 CASLQAVRQETQYF TGTGCCAGCCTCCAAGCGGTCCGACAAGAGACCCAGTACTTC
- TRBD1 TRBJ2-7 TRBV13 CASSSRTGYEQYF TGTGCCAGCAGCTCCCGGACAGGATACGAGCAGTACTTC
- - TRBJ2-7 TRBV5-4 CASSLSGSASSYEQYF TGTGCCAGCAGCTTATCGGGTTCCGCTTCCTCCTACGAGCAGTACTTC
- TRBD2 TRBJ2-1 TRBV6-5 CASRTAGGTYNEQFF TGTGCCAGCAGGACAGCGGGGGGGACGTACAATGAGCAGTTCTTC
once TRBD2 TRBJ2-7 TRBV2 CASSESRALAETKYF TGTGCCAGCAGTGAAAGTCGAGCACTAGCGGAGACCAAGTACTTC
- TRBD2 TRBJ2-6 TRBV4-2 CASSHGASGGSGANVLTF TGTGCCAGCAGCCATGGGGCTAGCGGGGGTTCTGGGGCCAACGTCCTGACTTTC
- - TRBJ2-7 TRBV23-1 CASSQSHPPALSYEQYF TGCGCCAGCAGTCAATCTCACCCTCCAGCGTTGAGCTACGAGCAGTACTTC
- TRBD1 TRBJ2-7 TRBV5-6 CASSFAGTGSHEQYF TGTGCCAGCAGCTTCGCCGGGACAGGGTCGCACGAGCAGTACTTC
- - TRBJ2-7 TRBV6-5 CASTTPTASYEQYF TGTGCCAGCACTACACCGACAGCCTCCTACGAGCAGTACTTC
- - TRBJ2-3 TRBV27 CASSLRSANTQYF TGTGCCAGCAGTTTACGGTCCGCAAATACGCAGTATTTT
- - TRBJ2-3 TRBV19 CASSMNAGATDTQYF TGTGCCAGTAGTATGAACGCGGGGGCCACAGATACGCAGTATTTT
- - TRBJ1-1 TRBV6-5 CASRRRSEAFF TGTGCCAGCAGACGCAGGTCTGAAGCTTTCTTT
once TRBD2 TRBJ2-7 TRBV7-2 CASTFGRGDAYEQYF TGTGCCAGCACCTTCGGTCGGGGGGATGCCTACGAGCAGTACTTC
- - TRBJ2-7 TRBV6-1 CASAAGETYEQYF TGTGCCAGCGCCGCAGGGGAAACCTACGAGCAGTACTTC
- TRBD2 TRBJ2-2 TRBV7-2 CASSLVAGGRGTGELFF TGTGCCAGCAGCTTAGTAGCGGGGGGACGGGGAACCGGGGAGCTGTTTTTT
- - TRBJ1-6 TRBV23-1 CASSHRPQGYSPLHF TGCGCCAGCAGTCACCGGCCCCAGGGTTATTCACCCCTCCACTTT
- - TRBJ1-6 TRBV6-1 CASSERYSSYNSPLHF TGTGCCAGCAGTGAACGCTACAGCTCCTATAATTCACCCCTCCACTTT
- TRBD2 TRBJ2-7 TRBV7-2 CASSLLGSGGSLSYEQYF TGTGCCAGCAGCCTTCTGGGTAGCGGGGGGTCTCTCTCCTACGAGCAGTACTTC
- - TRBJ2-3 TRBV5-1 CASSSGGAPGTDTQYF TGCGCCAGCAGCTCGGGGGGCGCCCCGGGGACAGATACGCAGTATTTT
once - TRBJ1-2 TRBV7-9 CASSLKNLVDGYTF TGTGCCAGCAGCTTAAAGAATCTAGTAGATGGCTACACCTTC
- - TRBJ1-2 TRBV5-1 CASSPRGRYYGYTF TGCGCCAGCAGCCCCCGCGGCCGTTACTATGGCTACACCTTC
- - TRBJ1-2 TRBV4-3 CASSQFEGGHGYTF TGCGCCAGCAGCCAATTTGAGGGAGGACATGGCTACACCTTC
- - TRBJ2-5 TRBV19 CASSIEGGRQETQYF TGTGCCAGTAGTATAGAGGGGGGTCGTCAAGAGACCCAGTACTTC
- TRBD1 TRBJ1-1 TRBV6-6 CASSARQGGPGTEAFF TGTGCCAGCAGTGCCCGACAGGGGGGTCCTGGGACTGAAGCTTTCTTT
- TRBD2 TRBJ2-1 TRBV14 CASSQRLAGYNEQFF TGTGCCAGCAGCCAAAGACTAGCGGGGTACAATGAGCAGTTCTTC
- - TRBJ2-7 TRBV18 CASSPVGGPHHEQYF TGTGCCAGCTCACCAGTGGGGGGGCCCCACCACGAGCAGTACTTC
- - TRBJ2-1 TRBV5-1 CASSLATISSYNEQFF TGCGCCAGCAGCTTGGCCACAATTTCCTCCTACAATGAGCAGTTCTTC
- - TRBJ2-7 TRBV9 CASSAGQGPSYEQYF TGTGCCAGCAGCGCTGGCCAGGGCCCTTCCTACGAGCAGTACTTC
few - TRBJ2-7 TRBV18 CASSDGSYEQYF TGTGCCAGCTCAGACGGGTCCTACGAGCAGTACTTC
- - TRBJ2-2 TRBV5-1 CASSLGGAGELFF TGCGCCAGCAGCTTGGGGGGCGCCGGGGAGCTGTTTTTT
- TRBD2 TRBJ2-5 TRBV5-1 CASSTGSAGVIETQYF TGCGCCAGCAGCACCGGGTCAGCGGGGGTGATAGAGACCCAGTACTTC
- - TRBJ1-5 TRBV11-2 CASSLDSGVGQPQHF TGTGCCAGCAGCTTAGATTCCGGGGTGGGTCAGCCCCAGCATTTT
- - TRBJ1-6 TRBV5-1 CASSPRTESSYNSPLHF TGCGCCAGCAGCCCAAGGACAGAGAGCTCCTATAATTCACCCCTCCACTTT
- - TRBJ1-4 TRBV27 CASSLWADPNEKLFF TGTGCCAGCAGTTTATGGGCTGATCCTAATGAAAAACTGTTTTTT
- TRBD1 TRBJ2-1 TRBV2 CARGQGNEQFF TGTGCCAGAGGACAGGGTAATGAGCAGTTCTTC
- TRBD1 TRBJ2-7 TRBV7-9 CASRNTGVGEQYF TGTGCCAGCAGAAACACAGGGGTAGGGGAGCAGTACTTC
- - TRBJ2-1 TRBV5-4 CASSPRVNADNEQFF TGTGCCAGCAGCCCCCGGGTCAACGCGGACAATGAGCAGTTCTTC
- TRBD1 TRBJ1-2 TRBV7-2 CASSPELGTGGYTF TGTGCCAGCAGCCCCGAACTAGGGACAGGGGGCTACACCTTC
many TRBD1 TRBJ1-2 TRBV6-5 CASSTGGDGYTF TGTGCCAGCAGCACAGGGGGCGATGGCTACACCTTC
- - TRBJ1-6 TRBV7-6 CASSLGSSYNSPLHF TGTGCCAGCAGCTTGGGGAGCTCCTATAATTCACCCCTCCACTTT
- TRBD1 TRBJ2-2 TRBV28 CASSNRGRYTGELFF TGTGCCAGCAGTAACAGGGGGCGGTACACCGGGGAGCTGTTTTTT
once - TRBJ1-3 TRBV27 CASGVSGNTIYF TGTGCCAGCGGAGTCTCTGGAAACACCATATATTTT
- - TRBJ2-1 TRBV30 CAWSQDYNEQFF TGTGCCTGGTCCCAGGACTACAATGAGCAGTTCTTC
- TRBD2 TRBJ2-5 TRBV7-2 CASSPLAGVQETQYF TGTGCCAGCAGCCCGTTGGCGGGGGTCCAAGAGACCCAGTACTTC
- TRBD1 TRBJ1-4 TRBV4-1 CASSQTQGRVEKLFF TGCGCCAGCAGCCAAACACAGGGGCGGGTTGAAAAACTGTTTTTT
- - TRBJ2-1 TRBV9 CASQGQGNEQFF TGTGCCAGCCAGGGGCAAGGGAATGAGCAGTTCTTC
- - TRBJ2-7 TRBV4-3 CASSQDPGSSYEQYF TGCGCCAGCAGCCAAGATCCGGGAAGCTCCTACGAGCAGTACTTC
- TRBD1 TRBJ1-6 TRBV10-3 CAISGPGQGNSPLHF TGTGCCATCAGCGGCCCGGGACAGGGAAATTCACCCCTCCACTTT
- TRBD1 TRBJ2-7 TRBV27 CASSLMGQGISYEQYF TGTGCCAGCAGTCTGATGGGACAGGGAATATCCTACGAGCAGTACTTC